This TCR beta chain stems from a study of blood T cell repertoires in COVID-19. For the study at large: The origin of the acute and convalescent COVID-19 samples was the United States, Italy and Spain. The cDNA or gDNA used as material had been derived from T cells, B-cell-depleted T cells, or PBMCs.

Method: immunoSEQ multiplex PCR; TCRdb's copy keeps in-frame clones and lacks some. The sample records about 160,000 clones, approximately 91% being singletons. V lost 3 bases, J lost 6 bases, and 8 bases stayed unmatched. CDR1 is SQVTM, CDR2 ANQGSEA, per germline. The CDR3 is made up of 15 amino acids. The chain has TRBV29-1 and TRBJ2-1; 10 nucleotides match TRBD1. The clonotype was recovered from a man aged 18 to 29 with acute or convalescent COVID-19. Sequencing used peripheral blood. The CDR3 region is CSVDAIRTGGNEQFF. CDR3 nucleotide sequence: TGCAGCGTTGACGCTATAAGGACAGGGGGCAATGAGCAGTTCTTC.